The 25 T cell receptor beta chains given below trace back to one sample, sequenced in a study of blood T cell repertoires in COVID-19. Libraries were prepared by immunoSEQ multiplex PCR; TCRdb keeps only in-frame clonotypes and omits some of them. The data contain 60,000 to 70,000 clones, more than 60% of them singletons. Sequencing was performed on peripheral blood. These receptors were obtained from a woman in her 70s with acute or convalescent COVID-19.

The J gene is TRBJ1-4, the V gene TRBV7-2; no definite D call. Germline V gives CDR1 SGHTA, CDR2 FQGNSA. The CDR3 contains 15 residues. Trimming pared 3 bases from V and 7 bases from J, leaving 15 bases between. The CDR3 protein is CASSLEGPLSEKLFF. The CDR3 region has the DNA TGTGCCAGCAGCTTGGAGGGCCCTCTTTCTGAAAAACTGTTTTTT.

This chain connects TRBV18 to TRBJ2-1, with 7 bases fitting TRBD2. J was trimmed by 5 bases and V by 2 bases; bases with no gene match: 0. The CDR3 loop spans 13 amino acids. Germline loops: CDR1 KGHSH, CDR2 LQKENI. The CDR3 nucleotides read TGTGCCAGCTCACCAGCGGGGGACAATGAGCAGTTCTTC. This codes for CASSPAGDNEQFF.

The chain links TRBV2 to TRBJ2-3; 10 bases align to TRBD2. The ends lost 6 bases at V and 5 bases at J; junction bases unmatched: 8. The CDR3 length is 15 residues. Germline CDR1 SNHLY, CDR2 FYNNEI. The CDR3 DNA follows: TGTGCCAGCAGGCCCGGGACTAGCGCGCAAGATACGCAGTATTTT. Its protein product is CASRPGTSAQDTQYF.

The genes are TRBV11-3 and TRBJ2-7, with 10 bases lining up with TRBD1. This CDR3 has 16 amino acids. Germline V CDR1 and CDR2: SGHNT, YENEEA. The junction had 3 bases not matched to a gene; V was cut back by 0 bases and J by 1 base. CDR3: CASSLEGTGVSYEQYF. CDR3 bases: TGTGCCAGCAGCTTAGAGGGGACAGGGGTATCCTACGAGCAGTACTTC.

This clone has a handful of counts. The chain combines TRBV2 with TRBJ2-7, with 12 bases aligning to TRBD2. Per germline, CDR1 SNHLY and CDR2 FYNNEI. This CDR3 is built from 14 residues. The ends lost 6 bases at V and 3 bases at J; junction bases unmatched: 3. The CDR3: CASSGLAGLYEQYF. For the CDR3, the DNA is TGTGCCAGCAGCGGACTAGCGGGACTCTACGAGCAGTACTTC.

The gene calls are TRBV12-3 or TRBV12-4 and TRBJ1-2; 7 positions agree with TRBD1. The CDR3 loop spans 13 amino acids. V lost 4 bases, J lost 8 bases, and 7 bases stayed unmatched. CDR3 residues: CASSWITGEGYTF. DNA for the CDR3: TGTGCCAGCAGTTGGATCACAGGGGAAGGCTACACCTTC.

The V call is TRBV2, the J call TRBJ2-7, with TRBD2 matching over 8 bases. CDR1 is SNHLY and CDR2 is FYNNEI in the germline V gene. There are 16 residues in the CDR3. Trimming at V came to 7 bases and at J to 6 bases, leaving 17 bases not matched to a gene. The CDR3 is CASTPIASGGAGEQYF. The CDR3 region has the DNA TGTGCCAGCACCCCAATAGCGTCGGGGGGGGCAGGCGAGCAGTACTTC.

The chain recombines TRBV5-4 with TRBJ2-1, with 13 bases identical to TRBD2. CDR1 SGHNT and CDR2 YYREEE come from the germline V gene (reference sequence). This CDR3 comprises 16 residues. Losses at the gene ends were 4 bases for V and 5 bases for J; bases not matched to a gene: 6. The CDR3 DNA is TGTGCCAGCAGCGAAAGACTAGCGGGGGGCCACAATGAGCAGTTCTTC. The encoded protein is CASSERLAGGHNEQFF.

This chain's CDR3 is CASSLGTGDAFF. The CDR3 nucleotides are TGTGCCAGCAGTTTAGGGACAGGGGACGCTTTCTTT. The chain has TRBV12-3 or TRBV12-4 and TRBJ1-1, with TRBD1 matching over 9 bases. J was trimmed by 11 bases and V by 1 base; bases with no gene match: 2. This CDR3 has 12 residues.

This clone has just one count. J is TRBJ2-5 and V is TRBV2; possibly TRBD1 for D (5 bases). The CDR3 is made up of 13 amino acids. Germline CDR1 and CDR2: SNHLY and FYNNEI. Trimming took off 5 bases at V and 5 bases at J, with 12 bases between the two ends. The CDR3 protein is CASSFQGPETQYF. CDR3 DNA: TGTGCCAGCAGTTTCCAGGGTCCCGAGACCCAGTACTTC. Variable domain in full (rest from reference TRBV2 and TRBJ2-5): EPEVTQTPSHQVTQMGQEVILRCVPISNHLYFYWYRQILGQKVEFLVSFYNNEISEKSEIFDDQFSVERPDGSNFTLKIRSTKLEDSAMYFCASSFQGPETQYFGPGTRLLVL.

The chain joins TRBV7-2 to TRBJ2-2; D unclear. The germline V gene has CDR1 SGHTA and CDR2 FQGNSA. CDR3 length equals 15 residues. V lost 0 bases to trimming and J lost 6 bases, with 11 bases between them. This chain's CDR3 is CASSLAYPGAGELFF. CDR3 DNA: TGTGCCAGCAGCTTAGCTTACCCTGGAGCCGGGGAGCTGTTTTTT.

V gene TRBV29-1 combines with J gene TRBJ1-1; D is ambiguous. With 5 bases removed from V and 4 bases from J, the gap between germline ends came to 8 bases. The CDR3 contains 11 residues. Germline V gene lookup returns CDR1 SQVTM and CDR2 ANQGSEA. The DNA of the CDR3 is TGCAGCGTTCTCACCGGCACTGAAGCTTTCTTT. The encoded protein is CSVLTGTEAFF.

Of note for this clone: A read error may account for a junction end that differs from germline. The gene calls are TRBV7-2 and TRBJ2-5; the match to TRBD2 covers 7 bases. CDR1 and CDR2 (germline): SGHTA, FQGNSA. The CDR3 has 11 amino acids. The CDR3 nucleotides are TGTGCCAGCAGCCTACAAGGACTAGTGGACTTC. It yields the protein CASSLQGLVDF.

This clone was seen a single time. The chain combines TRBV12-3 or TRBV12-4 with TRBJ1-1, with D hard to call. This CDR3 comprises 11 residues. Trimming took 7 bases from V and 5 from J, leaving 8 bases between them. In DNA form, the CDR3 reads TGTGCCAGCACTTTGAGGACTGAAGCTTTCTTT. Protein product: CASTLRTEAFF.

V is TRBV18 and J is TRBJ2-2, with D perhaps matching TRBD2 (6 bases). This CDR3 has 14 amino acids. Trimming left V 3 bases short and J 7 bases short, with 12 bases between. Per germline, CDR1 KGHSH and CDR2 LQKENI. CDR3 sequence: CASSPGGSRGELFF. CDR3 DNA: TGTGCCAGCTCACCCGGGGGAAGCCGCGGGGAGCTGTTTTTT.

In this sample, this clone turned up a few times. J is TRBJ1-2 and V is TRBV19; D remains unclear. Germline V gives CDR1 LNHDA, CDR2 SQIVND (reference sequence). CDR3 size: 13 residues. V dropped 0 bases and J dropped 4 bases, with 6 bases sitting between them. CDR3 sequence: CASSIEVSYGYTF. CDR3 bases: TGTGCCAGTAGTATAGAGGTTAGCTATGGCTACACCTTC.

The rearrangement joins TRBV3-1 (or the pseudogene TRBV3-2) to TRBJ1-1; D gene unclear. Trimming cost V 1 base and J 5 bases, with 14 bases left between them. Germline CDR1 LGHDT, CDR2 YNNKEL (reference sequence). This CDR3 has 15 amino acids. The CDR3 reads CASSQGAGSRTEAFF. CDR3 in DNA: TGTGCCAGCAGCCAAGGTGCGGGATCAAGGACTGAAGCTTTCTTT.

The chain combines TRBV5-1 with TRBJ1-1; 8 bases line up with TRBD1. Per the germline V gene, CDR1 is SGHRS and CDR2 is YFSETQ. This CDR3 has 14 amino acids. The junction had 3 bases not matched to a gene; V was cut back by 5 bases and J by 0 bases. CDR3 region: CASRPTGVNTEAFF. The CDR3, as DNA: TGCGCCAGCAGGCCGACAGGGGTGAACACTGAAGCTTTCTTT. Full variable domain (missing parts from reference TRBV5-1 and TRBJ1-1): KAGVTQTPRYLIKTRGQQVTLSCSPISGHRSVSWYQQTPGQGLQFLFEYFSETQRNKGNFPGRFSGRQFSNSRSEMNVSTLELGDSALYLCASRPTGVNTEAFFGQGTRLTVV.

This chain joins TRBV6-5 and TRBJ1-6, with D possibly matching TRBD1 (5 bases). CDR1 is MNHEY, CDR2 SVGAGI, per germline. The CDR3 length is 13 residues. The V end lost 7 bases, the J end lost 10 bases, and 14 bases lay between the germline ends. The CDR3 loop reads CASTVEGRSPLHF. The CDR3 DNA is TGTGCCAGCACCGTGGAGGGGCGGTCACCCCTCCACTTT.

CDR3 residues: CAIMAGGTGTNEQFF. In DNA, the CDR3 is TGTGCCATCATGGCGGGGGGTACCGGGACCAATGAGCAGTTCTTC. This rearrangement joins TRBV10-3 to TRBJ2-1, with 8 bases lining up with TRBD2. From germline, CDR1 is ENHRY and CDR2 SYGVKD. The length of the CDR3 is 15 residues. The V and J ends lost 7 bases and 6 bases, in that order; junction bases with no gene match: 11.

The chain carries TRBV2 and TRBJ2-6; D is perhaps TRBD1 (6 bases). This CDR3 contains 14 residues. Germline values: CDR1 SNHLY, CDR2 FYNNEI. Trimming left V 4 bases short and J 3 bases short, with 7 bases between. The CDR3 DNA is TGTGCCAGCAGTGCAGGGGTTGGGGCCAACGTCCTGACTTTC. Translation: CASSAGVGANVLTF.

The chain combines TRBV19 with TRBJ1-1; TRBD1 might be the D (6 bases). The V and J ends lost 2 bases and 8 bases respectively, with 15 bases between them. The germline V gene encodes CDR1 LNHDA and CDR2 SQIVND (reference sequence). The length of the CDR3 is 14 residues. CDR3 nucleotide sequence: TGTGCCAGTAGTATATCCCGGGGGGGGCTGGAAGCTTTCTTT. Amino acid sequence: CASSISRGGLEAFF.

The chain uses TRBV7-9 and TRBJ2-1; 9 bases agree with TRBD1. V trimming: 3 bases; J trimming: 5 bases; junction bases outside the gene matches: 8. The CDR3 is 16 residues long. Germline CDR1 is SEHNR and CDR2 is FQNEAQ (reference sequence). The CDR3 loop reads CASSLAPGQGDNEQFF. The CDR3 DNA sequence: TGTGCCAGCAGCTTGGCTCCGGGACAGGGTGACAATGAGCAGTTCTTC. Using reference TRBV7-9 and TRBJ2-1 for the parts outside the CDR3, the full variable domain is DTGVSQNPRHKITKRGQNVTFRCDPISEHNRLYWYRQTLGQGPEFLTYFQNEAQLEKSRLLSDRFSAERPKGSFSTLEIQRTEQGDSAMYLCASSLAPGQGDNEQFFGPGTRLTVL.

CDR3 coding DNA: TGTGCCAGCAGGAACCGGGGGGGAAAAAACAATGAGCAGTTCTTC. Translating gives CASRNRGGKNNEQFF. This chain links TRBV11-3 with TRBJ2-1; TRBD2 agrees at 8 bases. V lost 6 bases and J lost 5; bases outside the gene matches: 9. The CDR3 runs 15 residues. Germline CDR1 reads SGHNT; CDR2 reads YENEEA.

This clone occurred a few times. V is TRBV12-3 or TRBV12-4 and J is TRBJ2-7, with D hard to call. The CDR3 is 12 residues long. Trimming removed 2 bases from V and 10 bases from J, with 12 bases in between. The CDR3 region is CASSLYGLEQYF. The CDR3 region has the DNA TGTGCCAGCAGTTTATACGGGTTGGAACAGTACTTC.